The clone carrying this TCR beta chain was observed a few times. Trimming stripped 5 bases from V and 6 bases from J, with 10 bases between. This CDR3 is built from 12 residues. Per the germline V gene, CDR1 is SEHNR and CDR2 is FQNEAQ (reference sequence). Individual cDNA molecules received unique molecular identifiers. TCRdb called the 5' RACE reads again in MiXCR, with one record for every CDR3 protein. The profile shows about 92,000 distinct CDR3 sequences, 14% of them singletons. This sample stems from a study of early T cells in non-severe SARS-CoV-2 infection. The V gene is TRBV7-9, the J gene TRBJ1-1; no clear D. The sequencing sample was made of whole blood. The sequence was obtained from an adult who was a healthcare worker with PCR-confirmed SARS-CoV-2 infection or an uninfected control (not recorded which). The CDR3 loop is CASSPEGPEAFF. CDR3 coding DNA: TGTGCCAGCAGCCCGGAAGGCCCTGAAGCTTTCTTT.